This T cell receptor beta chain was identified in a study of vaccination effects on CD4 cells after COVID-19. Findings and caveats of the study: Late in the post-vaccination period, infection-induced and vaccine-induced clones underwent marked clonal contraction. Of the vaccine-induced clones from healthy vaccinees, merely 1 of 255 recognized common cold coronaviruses as well.

Antigen-specific CD4+ T cells were expanded with viral peptide pools in the ViraFEST assay before sequencing. Subsequent to a culture period of roughly 11 days, CD4+ T cells were isolated. Previously uninfected by SARS-CoV-2, the vaccine recipients also showed negative nucleocapsid antibodies. Each culture well received over 1.5 million PBMC. These cells were then cultured in IMDM with about 10 IU/ml IL-2 and 8.5 to 10 ug/ml peptides. At days 3 and 7, half of the medium was exchanged for IL-2 medium. Profiling relied on immunoSEQ multiplex PCR, and the TCRdb table lists in-frame clones only, not all of them. The repertoire holds 40,000 to 50,000 clones, with 77% as singletons. In the case of this clone: Antigen: not known.

The receptor was derived from a human donor who received a COVID-19 vaccine. The sample consisted of CD4+ T cells from PBMCs cultured with HCoV-NL63 spike peptides, taken before COVID-19 vaccination.

As DNA, the CDR3 is TGTGCCAGCAGTCGCCGGGGGGCCGATGAGCAGTTCTTC. This codes for CASSRRGADEQFF. This chain uses TRBV12-3 or TRBV12-4 with TRBJ2-1, with D perhaps matching TRBD2 (7 bases). There are 13 residues in the CDR3. V lost 5 bases and J 8 bases, leaving 13 bases between the germline ends.